A single sample gave rise to the 18 T cell receptor beta chains below, sequenced in a study of Ad26.COV2.S vaccination and SARS-CoV-2 variants. Method: immunoSEQ multiplex PCR; TCRdb's copy keeps in-frame clones and lacks some. This sample has around 500,000 clones, with roughly nine tenths found just once. Specified treatment: approximately 18 received Ad26.COV2.S at low or high dose, single or two shots; roughly five received placebo; per-sample allocation not given. Samples analyzed were those drawn on day 63 after the first vaccine or placebo injection. Sequenced material: peripheral blood, taken in a trial of Ad26.COV2.S vaccine versus placebo. All receptors derive from a person aged 18-65 years who received the Ad26.COV2.S COVID-19 vaccine or a placebo.

This chain connects TRBV4-1 to TRBJ2-3; 10 nucleotides match TRBD2. This CDR3 is 16 amino acids long. The germline V gene encodes CDR1 MGHRA and CDR2 YSYEKL. J was trimmed by 1 base and V by 3 bases; bases with no gene match: 4. In nucleotides, the CDR3 is TGCGCCAGCAGCCATCCCCTAGCGGGAGGCACAGATACGCAGTATTTT. This encodes CASSHPLAGGTDTQYF.

The genes are TRBV2 and TRBJ2-7; TRBD2 agrees at 9 bases. CDR3 size: 14 residues. The V gene's germline CDR1 is SNHLY and CDR2 FYNNEI. Trimming removed 3 bases from V and 5 bases from J; junction bases left unmatched: 5. Written as DNA, the CDR3 is TGTGCCAGCAGTGAGAGACTAGCGGTCCACGAGCAGTACTTC. Its translation is CASSERLAVHEQYF.

This clone is a singleton in its sample. The chain combines TRBV9 with TRBJ1-2, with D perhaps TRBD1 (5 bases). Trimming took 3 bases from V and 4 from J, leaving 22 bases between them. The CDR3 has 17 amino acids. Germline V gene sequence: CDR1 SGDLS, CDR2 YYNGEE. The CDR3 here is CASSEGTWGMVIYGYTF. In DNA form, the CDR3 reads TGTGCCAGCAGCGAGGGAACCTGGGGGATGGTCATCTATGGCTACACCTTC.

This chain joins TRBV3-1 (or the pseudogene TRBV3-2) and TRBJ1-1; 9 bases are a match to TRBD1. The germline CDR1 and CDR2 sequences are LGHDT and YNNKEL (reference sequence). This CDR3 has 16 residues. The V segment lost 4 bases and the J segment 7 bases; nucleotides outside the gene matches: 13. The CDR3 DNA follows: TGTGCCAGCAGCCCCCCCGGGACAGGGTTTTTTAGTGAAGCTTTCTTT. Its protein product is CASSPPGTGFFSEAFF.

The chain couples TRBV7-2 to TRBJ2-7, with TRBD2 matching over 7 bases. The CDR3 length is 17 residues. The junction had 14 bases not matched to a gene; V was cut back by 2 bases and J by 4 bases. Germline CDR1 reads SGHTA; CDR2 reads FQGNSA. As DNA, the CDR3 is TGTGCCAGCAGCTTACCGATTTCCTGGGCGGGAGCGTACGAGCAGTACTTC. It specifies CASSLPISWAGAYEQYF.

The chain employs TRBV2 and TRBJ2-7; D gene ambiguous. Per germline, CDR1 SNHLY and CDR2 FYNNEI. The CDR3 totals 14 residues. V lost 5 bases and J 2 bases, leaving 13 bases between the germline ends. CDR3 DNA: TGTGCCAGCAGTTTGCGGTCCGCAACCTACGAGCAGTACTTC. This translates into CASSLRSATYEQYF.

The chain employs TRBV4-1 and TRBJ2-7; D gene uncertain. The CDR3 is made up of 14 amino acids. Trimming took 1 base from V and 3 from J, leaving 10 bases between them. Germline lookup yields CDR1 MGHRA and CDR2 YSYEKL. CDR3 region: CASSQVGTLYEQYF. As DNA, the CDR3 is TGCGCCAGCAGCCAAGTTGGCACGCTCTACGAGCAGTACTTC.

The genes are TRBV4-3 and TRBJ2-7, with TRBD1 as a possible D gene (7 bases). The CDR3 has 16 amino acids. V lost 2 bases to trimming and J lost 1 base, with 15 bases between them. The germline V gene encodes CDR1 LGHNA and CDR2 YSLEER. The CDR3 loop reads CASSQSAQGGSYEQYF. CDR3 nucleotide sequence: TGCGCCAGCAGCCAAAGTGCGCAGGGGGGTTCCTACGAGCAGTACTTC.

The V gene is TRBV3-1 (or the pseudogene TRBV3-2), the J gene TRBJ2-1; TRBD1 matches at 8 bases. CDR3 length: 16 residues. With V trimmed by 3 bases and J by 1 base, 5 bases remained unmatched. The germline CDR1 and CDR2 sequences are LGHDT and YNNKEL (reference sequence). The DNA of the CDR3 is TGTGCCAGCAGCCAGGAGACAGGGGTTTCCTACAATGAGCAGTTCTTC. It encodes CASSQETGVSYNEQFF.

The genes are TRBV7-3 and TRBJ2-1, with TRBD2 matching over 9 bases. The trim removed 5 bases at V and 5 bases at J, leaving 7 bases unmatched. The germline V gene encodes CDR1 SGHTA and CDR2 FQGTGA. There are 15 residues in the CDR3. The CDR3 coding sequence is TGTGCCAGCAGCACCCGACTAGCGGACCACAATGAGCAGTTCTTC. Translating gives CASSTRLADHNEQFF. The full variable domain, rest sourced from reference TRBV7-3 and TRBJ2-1, is GAGVSQTPSNKVTEKGKYVELRCDPISGHTALYWYRQSLGQGPEFLIYFQGTGAADDSGLPNDRFFAVRPEGSVSTLKIQRTERGDSAVYLCASSTRLADHNEQFFGPGTRLTVL.

In this sample, this clone turned up a few times. DNA of the CDR3: TGTGCCAGCAGTAAACACAAAGGACGGCCGGGCAACACCATATATTTT. Translated: CASSKHKGRPGNTIYF. The chain links TRBV2 to TRBJ1-3; D is ambiguous. The CDR3 totals 16 residues. The germline V gene encodes CDR1 SNHLY and CDR2 FYNNEI. Trimming cost V 5 bases and J 7 bases, with 21 bases left between them.

This chain's CDR3 is CASSPSIRTTGELFF. The CDR3 DNA reads as TGTGCCAGCAGTCCATCCATCCGGACCACCGGGGAGCTGTTTTTT. The chain uses TRBV6-5 and TRBJ2-2; D uncertain. V was pared by 5 bases and J by 4 bases, with 14 bases between. The length of the CDR3 is 15 residues. CDR1 and CDR2 from the germline V gene are MNHEY and SVGAGI.

This clone was seen once. The chain is built from TRBV9 and TRBJ2-5; 12 bases are a match to TRBD2. Germline values: CDR1 SGDLS, CDR2 YYNGEE. V was clipped by 3 bases and J by 0 bases; unmatched bases: 3. This CDR3 has 16 residues. The CDR3 coding sequence is TGTGCCAGCAGCGACCGACTAGCGGGGGACCAAGAGACCCAGTACTTC. Encoded protein: CASSDRLAGDQETQYF. The full variable domain, rest sourced from reference TRBV9 and TRBJ2-5, is DSGVTQTPKHLITATGQRVTLRCSPRSGDLSVYWYQQSLDQGLQFLIQYYNGEERAKGNILERFSAQQFPDLHSELNLSSLELGDSALYFCASSDRLAGDQETQYFGPGTRLLVL.

V gene TRBV9 combines with J gene TRBJ1-1; tentative D call: TRBD1 (5 bases). Per the germline V gene, CDR1 is SGDLS and CDR2 is YYNGEE. The CDR3 is 13 residues long. The V end lost 3 bases, the J end lost 3 bases, and 9 bases lay between the germline ends. Here the CDR3 reads CASSGGLHTEAFF. For the CDR3, the DNA is TGTGCCAGCAGCGGGGGACTCCACACTGAAGCTTTCTTT. Full variable domain (missing parts from reference TRBV9 and TRBJ1-1): DSGVTQTPKHLITATGQRVTLRCSPRSGDLSVYWYQQSLDQGLQFLIQYYNGEERAKGNILERFSAQQFPDLHSELNLSSLELGDSALYFCASSGGLHTEAFFGQGTRLTVV.

This chain joins TRBV7-2 and TRBJ1-2; D is perhaps TRBD1 (6 bases). V was cut by 5 bases and J by 4 bases, with 14 bases left in between. Germline V gives CDR1 SGHTA, CDR2 FQGNSA. The CDR3 is 14 residues long. CDR3 coding DNA: TGTGCCAGCAGCCCACAGGGCACCACCTATGGCTACACCTTC. Its translation: CASSPQGTTYGYTF.

The V and J genes are TRBV6-2 or TRBV6-3 and TRBJ2-1, with 12 bases lining up with TRBD2. Trimming removed 0 bases from V and 4 bases from J; junction bases left unmatched: 7. The V gene's germline CDR1 is MNHEY and CDR2 SVGEGT. This CDR3 has 18 amino acids. The chain's CDR3 is CASSYSTITSGGYNEQFF. Here the CDR3 DNA reads TGTGCCAGCAGTTACTCGACAATAACTAGCGGGGGGTACAATGAGCAGTTCTTC.

J is TRBJ2-3 and V is TRBV7-2; a possible D gene is TRBD2 (6 bases). CDR1 and CDR2 (germline): SGHTA, FQGNSA. The CDR3 runs to 18 residues. Trimming took off 5 bases at V and 0 bases at J, with 21 bases between the two ends. The CDR3 loop is CASSRLGDLALSTDTQYF. The DNA for the CDR3 is TGTGCCAGCAGCCGCCTGGGGGACCTAGCGCTGAGCACAGATACGCAGTATTTT.

The CDR3 reads CASSLVAGGQDTQYF. The DNA for the CDR3 is TGTGCCAGCAGCTTAGTAGCGGGGGGCCAAGATACGCAGTATTTT. This chain uses TRBV7-9 with TRBJ2-3, with 10 bases fitting TRBD2. Germline lookup yields CDR1 SEHNR and CDR2 FQNEAQ (reference sequence). The CDR3 covers 15 residues. V trimming: 1 base; J trimming: 5 bases; junction bases outside the gene matches: 3.